A single sample gave rise to the 20 T cell receptor beta chains below, sequenced in a study of memory CD4+ T cells and cytomegalovirus serostatus. The protocol was immunoSEQ multiplex PCR, while the TCRdb copy is restricted to in-frame clones and leaves out a portion. Of approximately 46,000 clones listed, about 74% are singletons. The sort gate was single viable CD3+CD4+CD8-CD45RO+ cells for memory CD4+ T cells. Sequencing was carried out using memory CD4+ T cells from blood. The receptors here all came from an adult in good health and CMV-seropositive.

This clone came up once. This chain links TRBV4-1 with TRBJ2-2; 12 bases are shared with TRBD2. Germline trimming cut 3 bases from V and 1 base from J; bases unmatched to any gene: 15. The CDR3 consists of 21 residues. The germline gives CDR1 MGHRA, CDR2 YSYEKL. As DNA, the CDR3 is TGCGCCAGCAGCCATCCTGGACTAGCGGGGCGTGTAGTGGGGAACACCGGGGAGCTGTTTTTT. Amino acid sequence: CASSHPGLAGRVVGNTGELFF.

A few counts support this clone. This chain connects TRBV7-9 to TRBJ1-1; D is possibly TRBD1 (6 bases). Germline V gene data show CDR1 as SEHNR and CDR2 as FQNEAQ (reference sequence). CDR3 length: 13 amino acids. V lost 3 bases and J 4 bases, leaving 9 bases between the germline ends. CDR3 sequence reads: CASSFQGPTEAFF. Written as DNA, the CDR3 is TGTGCCAGCAGCTTTCAGGGGCCCACTGAAGCTTTCTTT.

V and J are TRBV27 and TRBJ2-1; 12 positions match TRBD1. CDR1 MNHEY and CDR2 SMNVEV come from the germline V gene (reference sequence). This CDR3 comprises 16 residues. Germline trimming cut 2 bases from V and 8 bases from J; bases unmatched to any gene: 7. CDR3: CASSLRPGQGAYEQFF. CDR3 nucleotides: TGTGCCAGCAGTTTACGCCCGGGACAGGGGGCCTATGAGCAGTTCTTC.

This rearrangement joins TRBV7-6 to TRBJ2-7; TRBD1 matches 7 bases. V lost 6 bases to trimming and J lost 1 base; unmatched junction nucleotides: 3. The CDR3 spans 13 residues. The germline V gene has CDR1 SGHVS and CDR2 FNYEAQ. The CDR3 nucleotides are TGTGCCAGCAGTGTGGGACAGTCCTACGAGCAGTACTTC. It specifies CASSVGQSYEQYF.

The J gene is TRBJ1-2, the V gene TRBV9; D not certain. Trimming took 3 bases from V and 8 from J, leaving 8 bases between them. This CDR3 is built from 11 residues. CDR1 is SGDLS, CDR2 YYNGEE, per germline. The CDR3 coding sequence is TGTGCCAGCAGCGGGGGTTGGGGCTACACCTTC. Translating gives CASSGGWGYTF.

The chain recombines TRBV6-5 with TRBJ1-4, with TRBD1 matching 8 bases. V lost 6 bases to trimming and J lost 6 bases; unmatched junction nucleotides: 9. CDR1 MNHEY and CDR2 SVGAGI come from the germline V gene. The CDR3 contains 15 residues. Here the CDR3 reads CASRTDTGGHEKLFF. DNA for the CDR3: TGTGCCAGCAGAACCGATACAGGGGGGCATGAAAAACTGTTTTTT.

V and J are TRBV4-3 and TRBJ2-3; 14 bases align to TRBD2. CDR3 length: 18 residues. V gave up 0 bases and J gave up 4 bases; unmatched junction bases: 6. Looked up from germline, CDR1 is LGHNA and CDR2 is YSLEER. The CDR3 is CASSQDRTSGGFSDTQYF. The CDR3 DNA reads TGCGCCAGCAGCCAAGACCGGACTAGCGGGGGGTTTTCAGATACGCAGTATTTT.

The chain uses TRBV7-9 and TRBJ2-7; D is ambiguous. Germline V gene sequence: CDR1 SEHNR, CDR2 FQNEAQ (reference sequence). Trimming pared 3 bases from V and 2 bases from J, leaving 5 bases between. This CDR3 is built from 12 residues. The CDR3 DNA sequence: TGTGCCAGCAGCTTCCCCCCCTACGAGCAGTACTTC. This sequence encodes CASSFPPYEQYF.

V usage is TRBV27 and J usage is TRBJ2-2; 10 nucleotides agree with TRBD1. V gave up 3 bases and J gave up 6 bases; unmatched junction bases: 4. Germline CDR1 and CDR2: MNHEY and SMNVEV (reference sequence). The CDR3 runs to 15 residues. CDR3 nucleotide sequence: TGTGCCAGCAGTTTGACAGGGGGCGCCTCCGGGGAGCTGTTTTTT. Translated: CASSLTGGASGELFF.

This clone was counted once. V and J are TRBV21-1 and TRBJ2-6; TRBD1 is the table's D call and was not checked against the DNA. TRBV21-1 is marked as a pseudogene. This CDR3 is built from 19 residues. CDR3: CASSKGQGPLSSGANVLTF. For the CDR3, the DNA is TGTGCCAGCAGCAAGGGACAGGGGCCTTTGAGCTCTGGGGCCAACGTCCTGACTTTC.

This clone was seen a handful of times. V and J are TRBV28 and TRBJ1-1, with D maybe TRBD1 (6 bases). In germline, CDR1 is MDHEN, CDR2 SYDVKM. The CDR3 is made up of 14 amino acids. V was clipped by 8 bases and J by 6 bases, with 19 bases between them. The CDR3 is CASETHREMAEAFF. DNA for the CDR3: TGTGCCAGCGAAACACACAGGGAGATGGCTGAAGCTTTCTTT.

V is TRBV18 and J is TRBJ2-7; D is uncertain. Germline CDR1 reads KGHSH; CDR2 reads LQKENI. Trimming stripped 0 bases from V and 2 bases from J, with 8 bases between. The CDR3 runs 14 residues. The CDR3 here is CASSPPRDPYEQYF. The CDR3, as DNA: TGTGCCAGCTCACCACCAAGGGATCCCTACGAGCAGTACTTC. Based on the CDR3 plus reference TRBV18 and TRBJ2-7, the full variable domain is NAGVMQNPRHLVRRRGQEARLRCSPMKGHSHVYWYRQLPEEGLKFMVYLQKENIIDESGMPKERFSAEFPKEGPSILRIQQVVRGDSAAYFCASSPPRDPYEQYFGPGTRLTVT.

This chain uses TRBV11-2 with TRBJ2-3, with unresolved D. Germline CDR1 SGHAT, CDR2 FQNNGV. The V end was cut by 6 bases, the J end by 2 bases, with 12 bases between. This CDR3 has 14 amino acids. Here the CDR3 DNA reads TGTGCCAGCAGTGGTGAAGGGCTCACAGATACGCAGTATTTT. Protein product: CASSGEGLTDTQYF.

The rearrangement links TRBV7-8 to TRBJ1-2; D is ambiguous. Germline-derived CDR1 and CDR2 are SGHVS and FQNEAQ. The CDR3 is made up of 17 amino acids. Between the trimmed V and J ends, which lost 5 bases and 3 bases, there was a span of 22 bases. In nucleotides, the CDR3 is TGTGCCAGCAGCCCGCGGACCAGACGAGGCCACGACTATGGCTACACCTTC. It specifies CASSPRTRRGHDYGYTF.

This chain uses TRBV7-2 with TRBJ2-7, with 10 bases that match TRBD1. The CDR3 spans 14 residues. With V trimmed by 3 bases and J by 8 bases, 7 bases remained unmatched. The germline gives CDR1 SGHTA, CDR2 FQGNSA. CDR3 in DNA: TGTGCCAGCAGCTTTTCACGGACAGGGGGTCAGCAGTACTTC. Translated: CASSFSRTGGQQYF.

The chain combines TRBV27 with TRBJ2-7, with D possibly TRBD1 on 6 matching bases. CDR3 size: 16 residues. V shed 2 bases and J shed 2 bases, with 16 bases lying between them. The germline V gene encodes CDR1 MNHEY and CDR2 SMNVEV (reference sequence). CDR3 in amino acids: CASSLNTGQGPYEQYF. The CDR3 DNA reads TGTGCCAGCAGTTTAAATACGGGTCAGGGGCCCTACGAGCAGTACTTC.

The chain employs TRBV5-1 and TRBJ2-2; D possibly matches TRBD1 or TRBD2 (5 bases each). Between the trimmed V and J ends, which lost 4 bases and 0 bases, there was a span of 16 bases. Germline V lookup: CDR1 SGHRS, CDR2 YFSETQ. This CDR3 comprises 17 residues. CDR3 sequence: CASSRGPSASNTGELFF. DNA for the CDR3: TGCGCCAGCAGCCGGGGCCCCAGCGCATCGAACACCGGGGAGCTGTTTTTT. Drawing the rest from reference TRBV5-1 and TRBJ2-2, the complete variable domain is KAGVTQTPRYLIKTRGQQVTLSCSPISGHRSVSWYQQTPGQGLQFLFEYFSETQRNKGNFPGRFSGRQFSNSRSEMNVSTLELGDSALYLCASSRGPSASNTGELFFGEGSRLTVL.

This clone was found a few times. The rearrangement uses TRBV5-6 and TRBJ1-2; a possible D gene is TRBD1 (6 bases). Germline V CDR1 and CDR2: SGHDT, YYEEEE. This CDR3 is built from 12 residues. Trimming removed 4 bases at V and 2 bases at J, with 6 bases between. The chain's CDR3 is CASSTGNYGYTF. Here the CDR3 DNA reads TGTGCCAGCAGCACAGGGAACTATGGCTACACCTTC.

This clone was observed once. The germline gene is not matched at one end of the junction; a read error may be the cause. The CDR3 sequence is CASSLGQSETQYF. The CDR3 DNA sequence: TGTGCTAGCAGCTTAGGACAGTCAGAGACCCAGTACTTC. This chain links TRBV7-7 with TRBJ2-5, with D tentatively TRBD1 (6 bases). CDR1 is SSHAT, CDR2 FNYEAQ, per germline (reference sequence). The CDR3 totals 13 residues.

The V call is TRBV27, the J call TRBJ1-4, with a possible D match to TRBD1 (6 bases). Per germline, CDR1 MNHEY and CDR2 SMNVEV (reference sequence). V was pared by 8 bases and J by 0 bases, with 7 bases between. The CDR3 contains 13 residues. The CDR3 nucleotides read TGTGCCAGCGGGGGCTCAACTAATGAAAAACTGTTTTTT. It encodes CASGGSTNEKLFF. Variable domain in full (rest from reference TRBV27 and TRBJ1-4): EAQVTQNPRYLITVTGKKLTVTCSQNMNHEYMSWYRQDPGLGLRQIYYSMNVEVTDKGDVPEGYKVSRKEKRNFPLILESPSPNQTSLYFCASGGSTNEKLFFGSGTQLSVL.